This T cell receptor (beta chain) was identified in a study of T cell repertoires in cytomegalovirus infection. TCRdb re-analysed the reads in MiXCR, keeping a single row per CDR3 protein. This sample has roughly 80,000 distinct CDR3 sequences, with under 30% found just once. This clonotype was seen many times. Its antigen is currently unknown. Germline CDR1 and CDR2: SEHNR and FQNEAQ (reference sequence). The CDR3 sequence is 14 residues long. With 0 bases removed from V and 8 bases from J, the gap between germline ends came to 13 bases. The specimen was CD8+ T cells from cultured PBMCs, collected from culture after CMV antigen stimulation. This sequence joins TRBV7-9 and TRBJ1-2; D gene unclear. The sequence derives from a human donor in good health (CMV status not recorded). Some clones in this sample may be carry-over from other donors' samples. The CDR3 DNA reads as TGTGCCAGCAGCTTAGCAACGAACGCTAGGGGCTACACCTTC. Protein: CASSLATNARGYTF. Based on the CDR3 plus reference TRBV7-9 and TRBJ1-2, the full variable domain is DTGVSQNPRHKITKRGQNVTFRCDPISEHNRLYWYRQTLGQGPEFLTYFQNEAQLEKSRLLSDRFSAERPKGSFSTLEIQRTEQGDSAMYLCASSLATNARGYTFGSGTRLTVV.